The rows below give T cell receptor beta chains drawn from one sample of a study of shared clonotypes between healthy human individuals. Assay: immunoSEQ multiplex PCR; the TCRdb copy retains only in-frame clones and omits some. Of approximately 1,000,000 clones in the sample, roughly 80% are singletons; the top ten hold 0.85% to 1%. Sample: memory CD4+ T cells from PBMCs. The receptors come from a man aged 18-30 years in good health. Some clones in this sample may be carry-over from other donors' samples. CDR3s include the opening cysteine and the closing phenylalanine or tryptophan. The D gene is left open where the match is weak. Size is stated for part of the rows, as once, few or many counts, or as a class when the clone is expanded.

v_call: TRBV10-3; j_call: TRBJ2-3; d_call: -; clone_size: -; cdr3_nt: TGTGCCACACAACGAGAAGGGGATACGCAGTATTTT; cdr3_aa: CATQREGDTQYF
v_call: TRBV29-1; j_call: TRBJ2-7; d_call: -; clone_size: -; cdr3_nt: TGCAGCGTCCAGGACAGTTGGGGACGCGAGCAGTACTTC; cdr3_aa: CSVQDSWGREQYF
v_call: TRBV5-4; j_call: TRBJ1-4; d_call: TRBD1; clone_size: -; cdr3_nt: TGTGCCAGCAGCTCGGGACAGGGTACTAATGAAAAACTGTTTTTT; cdr3_aa: CASSSGQGTNEKLFF
v_call: TRBV18; j_call: TRBJ1-1; d_call: -; clone_size: -; cdr3_nt: TGTGCCAGCTCCCAAAACGCGAACACTGAAGCTTTCTTT; cdr3_aa: CASSQNANTEAFF
v_call: TRBV2; j_call: TRBJ2-2; d_call: -; clone_size: -; cdr3_nt: TGTGCCAGCCGTAGAGTAGCGGACCCCACCGGGGAGCTGTTTTTT; cdr3_aa: CASRRVADPTGELFF
v_call: TRBV7-3; j_call: TRBJ1-1; d_call: -; clone_size: -; cdr3_nt: TGTGCCAGCAGCTTAAGTGGAGAGAACACTGAAGCTTTCTTT; cdr3_aa: CASSLSGENTEAFF
v_call: TRBV5-4; j_call: TRBJ1-1; d_call: TRBD1; clone_size: -; cdr3_nt: TGTGCCAGCAGCTGGGGGACAGGGCCCTTGAACACTGAAGCTTTCTTT; cdr3_aa: CASSWGTGPLNTEAFF
v_call: TRBV6-5; j_call: TRBJ2-3; d_call: -; clone_size: -; cdr3_nt: TGTGCCAGCAGTTACACCGACACCCGCACAGATACGCAGTATTTT; cdr3_aa: CASSYTDTRTDTQYF
v_call: TRBV7-6; j_call: TRBJ2-6; d_call: -; clone_size: -; cdr3_nt: TGTGCCAGCAGCTTACGTACTGGGGCCAACGTCCTGACTTTC; cdr3_aa: CASSLRTGANVLTF
v_call: TRBV18; j_call: TRBJ1-5; d_call: TRBD1; clone_size: -; cdr3_nt: TGTGCCAGCTCACCACCGGGACAGGGCAAATGGCCCCAGCATTTT; cdr3_aa: CASSPPGQGKWPQHF
v_call: TRBV19; j_call: TRBJ2-7; d_call: -; clone_size: -; cdr3_nt: TGTGCCAGCTTCAGCGACCAAACCTACGAGCAGTACTTC; cdr3_aa: CASFSDQTYEQYF
v_call: TRBV30; j_call: TRBJ1-3; d_call: -; clone_size: -; cdr3_nt: TGTGCCTGGCTGCAGGGGTTCTCTGGAAACACCATATATTTT; cdr3_aa: CAWLQGFSGNTIYF
v_call: TRBV5-1; j_call: TRBJ1-2; d_call: TRBD1; clone_size: -; cdr3_nt: TGCGCCAGCAGTACCGGGACAGATAACTATGGCTACACCTTC; cdr3_aa: CASSTGTDNYGYTF
v_call: TRBV9; j_call: TRBJ1-5; d_call: -; clone_size: once; cdr3_nt: TGTGCCAGCAGCGCCGGAAGTAGCAATCAGCCCCAGCATTTT; cdr3_aa: CASSAGSSNQPQHF
v_call: TRBV19; j_call: TRBJ1-5; d_call: TRBD1; clone_size: -; cdr3_nt: TGTGCCAGTAGAAGACAGGGGAATCAGCCCCAGCATTTT; cdr3_aa: CASRRQGNQPQHF
v_call: TRBV7-2; j_call: TRBJ2-7; d_call: TRBD2; clone_size: -; cdr3_nt: TGTGCCAGCAGCTTATTAGCGGGAGGATCCTACGAGCAGTACTTC; cdr3_aa: CASSLLAGGSYEQYF
v_call: TRBV28; j_call: TRBJ2-5; d_call: TRBD1; clone_size: -; cdr3_nt: TGTGCCAGCAGTTCCCATCGACAGGGGGCCCTCCTAGTGACCCAGTACTTC; cdr3_aa: CASSSHRQGALLVTQYF
v_call: TRBV28; j_call: TRBJ1-2; d_call: -; clone_size: -; cdr3_nt: TGTGCCAGCAGTTTAGAGCAGGGGCGGGACGGGTATAACTATGGCTACACCTTC; cdr3_aa: CASSLEQGRDGYNYGYTF
v_call: TRBV4-1; j_call: TRBJ2-5; d_call: TRBD2; clone_size: -; cdr3_nt: TGCGCCAGCAGCCAGTTAGCGGGAGTTGGGCAAGAGACCCAGTACTTC; cdr3_aa: CASSQLAGVGQETQYF
v_call: TRBV7-3; j_call: TRBJ2-7; d_call: -; clone_size: -; cdr3_nt: TGTGCCAGCAGCCCCCAGGGGTCTCTTTTGGGGCAGTACTTC; cdr3_aa: CASSPQGSLLGQYF
v_call: TRBV29-1; j_call: TRBJ2-1; d_call: -; clone_size: -; cdr3_nt: TGCAGCGTTGTATTCTCCTACAATGAGCAGTTCTTC; cdr3_aa: CSVVFSYNEQFF
v_call: TRBV28; j_call: TRBJ1-5; d_call: TRBD1; clone_size: -; cdr3_nt: TGTGCCACCAGGGGGCGCGATCAGCCCCAGCATTTT; cdr3_aa: CATRGRDQPQHF
v_call: TRBV29-1; j_call: TRBJ2-5; d_call: TRBD2; clone_size: few; cdr3_nt: TGCAGCGCTCTAGCGGGGCCGCAAGAGACCCAGTACTTC; cdr3_aa: CSALAGPQETQYF
v_call: TRBV6-1; j_call: TRBJ1-4; d_call: -; clone_size: -; cdr3_nt: TGTGCCAGCAGGACGGGGCATGAAAAACTGTTTTTT; cdr3_aa: CASRTGHEKLFF